One sample yielded the 26 T cell receptor beta chains listed below, sequenced in a study of T cell responses to AZD1222 COVID-19 vaccine. The method was immunoSEQ multiplex PCR; TCRdb's version includes in-frame clones alone and lacks a portion of them. The sample has some 100,000 clones, about 88% seen once. The input for sequencing was peripheral blood, taken on day 0 of AZD1222 vaccination. The receptor source for this set is an adult in good health.

The chain carries TRBV6-5 and TRBJ2-7, with a weak D call TRBD2 (6 bases). V lost 6 bases and J lost 7, with 10 bases in between. This CDR3 comprises 11 residues. CDR1 is MNHEY, CDR2 SVGAGI, per germline. CDR3 nucleotide sequence: TGTGCCAGCAGCGGGAGTTATGAGCAGTACTTC. Amino acids: CASSGSYEQYF.

This rearrangement joins TRBV2 to TRBJ2-2; possibly TRBD1 for D (6 bases). The length of the CDR3 is 14 residues. Germline CDR1 reads SNHLY; CDR2 reads FYNNEI. Trimming removed 9 bases from V and 2 bases from J, with 13 bases in between. The CDR3 loop reads CASRRDTNTGELFF. CDR3 nucleotide sequence: TGTGCCAGTAGACGGGACACAAACACCGGGGAGCTGTTTTTT.

The chain links TRBV5-4 to TRBJ2-5; D is perhaps TRBD1 (6 bases). CDR1 and CDR2 (germline): SGHNT, YYREEE (reference sequence). The V end was cut by 0 bases, the J end by 2 bases, with 8 bases between. The length of the CDR3 is 14 residues. CDR3 DNA: TGTGCCAGCAGCTTGGGACAGGTACAAGAGACCCAGTACTTC. Translated: CASSLGQVQETQYF.

The table lists this clone with a few counts. V usage is TRBV5-6 and J usage is TRBJ2-3, with TRBD1 matching 9 bases. The length of the CDR3 is 11 residues. Trimming cost V 5 bases and J 14 bases; bases outside gene matches: 6. Germline values: CDR1 SGHDT, CDR2 YYEEEE. In DNA form, the CDR3 reads TGTGCCAGCAGGGGGACAGGGATATGGTATTTT. Translation gives CASRGTGIWYF.

The DNA of the CDR3 is TGTGCCAGCAGCCCGGTCAGTTATAATTCACCCCTCCACTTT. Protein: CASSPVSYNSPLHF. This chain joins TRBV3-1 (or the pseudogene TRBV3-2) and TRBJ1-6; D unresolved. V lost 4 bases, J lost 4 bases, and 8 bases lay in between. The CDR3 sequence is 14 residues long. Germline V lookup: CDR1 LGHDT, CDR2 YNNKEL (reference sequence).

This sequence joins TRBV18 and TRBJ1-1; perhaps TRBD1 as D (5 bases). V shed 1 base and J shed 6 bases, with 6 bases lying between them. CDR1 and CDR2 (germline): KGHSH, LQKENI. CDR3 length: 12 residues. The CDR3 here is CASSPRDSEAFF. The CDR3 nucleotides are TGTGCCAGCTCACCACGGGACTCTGAAGCTTTCTTT. The complete variable domain, with remaining parts taken from reference TRBV18 and TRBJ1-1, reads NAGVMQNPRHLVRRRGQEARLRCSPMKGHSHVYWYRQLPEEGLKFMVYLQKENIIDESGMPKERFSAEFPKEGPSILRIQQVVRGDSAAYFCASSPRDSEAFFGQGTRLTVV.

The J gene is TRBJ2-1, the V gene TRBV3-1 (or the pseudogene TRBV3-2); no reliable D call. The CDR3 sequence is 14 residues long. The V gene lost 1 base and the J gene lost 2 bases, with 6 bases spanning the gap. Germline assignment: CDR1 LGHDT and CDR2 YNNKEL (reference sequence). The CDR3 protein is CASSQVRTYNEQFF. The CDR3 nucleotides are TGTGCCAGCAGCCAAGTCAGAACCTACAATGAGCAGTTCTTC.

The chain uses TRBV6-1 and TRBJ2-7, with 10 bases that match TRBD2. Germline-derived CDR1 and CDR2 are MNHNS and SASEGT. The CDR3 is 15 residues long. With V trimmed by 2 bases and J by 5 bases, 6 bases remained unmatched. The CDR3: CASSEMSSGRDEQYF. The CDR3 nucleotides are TGTGCCAGCAGTGAAATGTCTAGCGGGAGAGACGAGCAGTACTTC.

The CDR3 is CASTGGGSGNTIYF. CDR3 coding DNA: TGTGCCAGCACCGGGGGGGGGTCTGGAAACACCATATATTTT. J is TRBJ1-3 and V is TRBV3-1 (or the pseudogene TRBV3-2), with D possibly being TRBD1 (5 bases). Between the trimmed V and J ends, which lost 7 bases and 1 base, there was a span of 11 bases. This CDR3 comprises 14 residues. CDR1 and CDR2 from the germline V gene are LGHDT and YNNKEL (reference sequence).

V is TRBV5-1 and J is TRBJ1-1; D call uncertain. V lost 0 bases and J lost 2, with 5 bases in between. The CDR3 extends over 13 amino acids. CDR1 and CDR2 from the germline V gene are SGHRS and YFSETQ. CDR3 sequence reads: CASSLADNTEAFF. DNA of the CDR3: TGCGCCAGCAGCTTGGCGGATAACACTGAAGCTTTCTTT.

J is TRBJ1-1 and V is TRBV7-9, with D unclear. The CDR3 totals 12 residues. Trimming shortened V by 2 bases and J by 6 bases, and 7 bases separated the two germline ends. The germline gives CDR1 SEHNR, CDR2 FQNEAQ (reference sequence). CDR3 loop: CASSLRLAEAFF. The CDR3 bases are TGTGCCAGCAGCTTACGCTTGGCTGAAGCTTTCTTT.

The chain employs TRBV27 and TRBJ2-1; the match to TRBD1 covers 10 bases. The CDR3 is 19 residues long. V lost 5 bases and J lost 0; bases outside the gene matches: 13. CDR1 MNHEY and CDR2 SMNVEV come from the germline V gene (reference sequence). This CDR3 is CASSTDRGDIPSSYNEQFF. For the CDR3, the DNA is TGTGCCAGCAGTACGGACAGGGGGGATATACCGAGCTCCTACAATGAGCAGTTCTTC.

In this sample, this clone turned up a few times. The chain's CDR3 is CASSEFGRSGLNSPLHF. CDR3 DNA: TGTGCCAGCAGTGAATTTGGTAGATCGGGGTTGAATTCACCCCTCCACTTT. The chain recombines TRBV6-1 with TRBJ1-6; D gene uncertain. V gave up 2 bases and J gave up 7 bases, with 18 bases separating them. From germline, CDR1 is MNHNS and CDR2 SASEGT. The CDR3 spans 17 residues.

The CDR3 sequence is CASSLGSGNTIYF. In DNA, the CDR3 is TGCGCCAGCAGCTTGGGTTCTGGAAACACCATATATTTT. The V call is TRBV5-1, the J call TRBJ1-3; D gene ambiguous. Germline loops: CDR1 SGHRS, CDR2 YFSETQ. The CDR3 totals 13 residues. Trimming shortened V by 0 bases and J by 1 base, and 2 bases separated the two germline ends.

The chain links TRBV10-3 to TRBJ2-1, with TRBD2 identical over 9 bases. Germline V gene sequence: CDR1 ENHRY, CDR2 SYGVKD. The CDR3 is 16 residues long. Germline trimming cut 6 bases from V and 0 bases from J; bases unmatched to any gene: 6. The CDR3 sequence is CAIRGGGASSYNEQFF. The DNA of the CDR3 is TGTGCCATCAGAGGCGGGGGGGCGAGCTCCTACAATGAGCAGTTCTTC.

The rearrangement uses TRBV11-2 and TRBJ1-1; D not certain. The CDR3 loop spans 13 amino acids. The germline CDR1 and CDR2 sequences are SGHAT and FQNNGV. Between the trimmed V and J ends, which lost 5 bases and 6 bases, there was a span of 13 bases. CDR3 protein: CASSPVRPSEAFF. CDR3 DNA: TGTGCCAGCAGCCCCGTACGGCCCTCTGAAGCTTTCTTT.

The CDR3 protein is CSASKAGEVGGNEQFF. The CDR3 DNA reads as TGCAGTGCTAGTAAGGCAGGCGAAGTGGGTGGTAATGAGCAGTTCTTC. The chain couples TRBV20-1 to TRBJ2-1, with unresolved D. The V and J ends lost 3 bases and 7 bases respectively, with 22 bases between them. Looked up from germline, CDR1 is DFQATT and CDR2 is SNEGSKA (reference sequence). The CDR3 is 16 residues long.

V usage is TRBV6-5 and J usage is TRBJ1-1; no clear D. The CDR3 has 13 amino acids. Germline CDR1 MNHEY, CDR2 SVGAGI. V lost 2 bases to trimming and J lost 3 bases, with 7 bases between them. This chain's CDR3 is CASSYVRDTEAFF. The CDR3, as DNA: TGTGCCAGCAGTTACGTACGGGACACTGAAGCTTTCTTT.

This chain joins TRBV6-1 and TRBJ1-2; 7 nucleotides agree with TRBD1. The CDR3 length is 15 residues. V shed 2 bases and J 3 bases; nucleotides not matched to a gene: 6. From germline, CDR1 is MNHNS and CDR2 SASEGT. The CDR3 reads CASSEPRQGDYGYTF. DNA for the CDR3: TGTGCCAGCAGTGAACCCCGACAGGGCGACTATGGCTACACCTTC.

The chain employs TRBV5-6 and TRBJ1-4, with no clear D. Germline CDR1 is SGHDT and CDR2 is YYEEEE. Trimming pared 3 bases from V and 8 bases from J, leaving 17 bases between. The CDR3 has 15 amino acids. The CDR3, as DNA: TGTGCCAGCAGCTCATACATGAGCCGAAAGGAAAAACTGTTTTTT. Protein sequence: CASSSYMSRKEKLFF.

The chain uses TRBV2 and TRBJ2-5; D is possibly TRBD1 (5 bases). The better agreement between TRBJ2-7 and the DNA end casts doubt on the J call. Germline CDR1 reads SNHLY; CDR2 reads FYNNEI. The CDR3 consists of 14 residues. The CDR3 DNA follows: TGTGCCAGCAGTGGGATAGGGGTTAGGTACGAGCAGTACTTC. Its translation: CASSGIGVRYEQYF.

The chain couples TRBV10-3 to TRBJ1-6, with 7 nucleotides matching TRBD1. CDR1 is ENHRY, CDR2 SYGVKD, per germline. Trimming took 3 bases from V and 6 from J; bases not matched to a gene: 8. The CDR3 contains 16 residues. CDR3 nucleotides: TGTGCCATCAGTGATCCGGACAGGACCTTTAATTCACCCCTCCACTTT. It translates to CAISDPDRTFNSPLHF.

V gene TRBV11-3 combines with J gene TRBJ2-2; TRBD2 matches 9 bases. The CDR3 contains 15 residues. The germline V gene encodes CDR1 SGHNT and CDR2 YENEEA. Trimming removed 5 bases from V and 4 bases from J; junction bases left unmatched: 5. The CDR3 nucleotides read TGTGCCAGCAGCCTCAGCGGGGGGAGCACCGGGGAGCTGTTTTTT. Encoded protein: CASSLSGGSTGELFF.

This sequence joins TRBV5-1 and TRBJ2-2; the match to TRBD1 covers 7 bases. This CDR3 is 15 amino acids long. The V segment lost 3 bases and the J segment 0 bases; nucleotides outside the gene matches: 2. Germline CDR1 and CDR2: SGHRS and YFSETQ. The CDR3, as DNA: TGCGCCAGCAGCTCGGGACAGACGAACACCGGGGAGCTGTTTTTT. It is translated as CASSSGQTNTGELFF.

The V and J genes are TRBV6-6 and TRBJ2-2; D gene ambiguous. Per germline, CDR1 MNHNY and CDR2 SVGAGI (reference sequence). Trimming shortened V by 8 bases and J by 1 base, and 11 bases separated the two germline ends. CDR3 length: 14 residues. The CDR3 bases are TGTGCCAGCCGTCCGACGGAGAACACCGGGGAGCTGTTTTTT. Protein: CASRPTENTGELFF.

The chain uses TRBV6-5 and TRBJ1-1, with no clear D. Deletions cut 4 bases from V and 1 base from J, with 16 bases between. Germline V gene lookup returns CDR1 MNHEY and CDR2 SVGAGI. This CDR3 has 16 residues. The CDR3 sequence: CASSSLERWANTEAFF. The CDR3 nucleotides read TGTGCCAGCAGTTCCCTGGAAAGGTGGGCGAACACTGAAGCTTTCTTT.